One sample yielded the 16 T cell receptor beta chains listed below, sequenced in a study of blood T cell repertoires in COVID-19 (dated by TCRdb to about 2020). Receptors were amplified or captured by the immunoSEQ multiplex PCR assay. TCRdb limited this immuneACCESS table to in-frame rearrangements with V and J called. A share of clones is missing; checked studies link under half to unresolved V genes, and the rest is unexplained. The sample table contains 250,000 to 300,000 clones; only one count was recorded for approximately 89% of them. The ten largest clonotypes hold 2.9% of the sample. The sequencing sample was made of PBMCs or T cells enriched from blood (not recorded which). These receptors all come from a woman aged 50 to 60 who had been exposed to COVID-19.

This chain joins TRBV30 and TRBJ2-3; 7 bases fit TRBD1. Germline V gene sequence: CDR1 GTSNPN, CDR2 SVGIG (reference sequence). The CDR3 spans 13 residues. The V and J ends lost 5 bases and 1 base, in that order; junction bases with no gene match: 3. The CDR3, as DNA: TGTGCCTGGGGACAGGCTGGCACAGATACGCAGTATTTT. Amino acids: CAWGQAGTDTQYF.

The genes are TRBV19 and TRBJ1-6; 7 bases line up with TRBD1. CDR3 size: 16 residues. V was pared by 5 bases and J by 0 bases, with 4 bases of the junction left unmatched. CDR1 LNHDA and CDR2 SQIVND come from the germline V gene (reference sequence). For the CDR3, the DNA is TGTGCCAGTAGTGGAACAGGGGACTCCTATAATTCACCCCTCCACTTT. Its protein product is CASSGTGDSYNSPLHF.

V and J are TRBV6-1 and TRBJ2-7; 8 bases are shared with TRBD2. The V gene end was trimmed by 0 bases and the J gene end by 4 bases; junction bases not matched to a gene: 8. Germline loops: CDR1 MNHNS, CDR2 SASEGT. The CDR3 is 16 residues long. The CDR3 bases are TGTGCCAGCAGTGAAGCGCGGACTAGCCTGGTGTACGAGCAGTACTTC. This codes for CASSEARTSLVYEQYF.

The chain carries TRBV7-2 and TRBJ2-7, with TRBD1 as a possible D gene (7 bases). The germline V and J ends were trimmed by 5 bases and 3 bases, with 17 bases remaining between them. This CDR3 spans 15 amino acids. The germline CDR1 and CDR2 sequences are SGHTA and FQGNSA. The CDR3 protein is CASSLVPGGLYEQYF. In DNA, the CDR3 is TGTGCCAGCAGCCTCGTCCCAGGGGGGCTCTACGAGCAGTACTTC.

This rearrangement joins TRBV28 to TRBJ1-3, with 11 bases aligning to TRBD1. Per the germline V gene, CDR1 is MDHEN and CDR2 is SYDVKM. This CDR3 region has 15 residues. Germline trimming cut 6 bases from V and 8 bases from J; bases unmatched to any gene: 9. CDR3 DNA sequence: TGTGCCAGCAGACCCCCCCGGGACAGGGGGGACACCATATATTTT. This gives the protein CASRPPRDRGDTIYF. Filled out from reference TRBV28 and TRBJ1-3, the complete variable domain reads DVKVTQSSRYLVKRTGEKVFLECVQDMDHENMFWYRQDPGLGLRLIYFSYDVKMKEKGDIPEGYSVSREKKERFSLILESASTNQTSMYLCASRPPRDRGDTIYFGEGSWLTVV.

The chain carries TRBV5-8 and TRBJ2-1; TRBD1 is a possible D gene (6 bases). Germline loops: CDR1 SGHTS, CDR2 YDEGEE. V lost 3 bases and J lost 2, with 12 bases in between. The CDR3 runs 15 residues. DNA of the CDR3: TGTGCCAGCAGCTCACTCAGGGGACCCTACAATGAGCAGTTCTTC. Amino acid sequence: CASSSLRGPYNEQFF.

This chain uses TRBV19 with TRBJ1-3, with 7 bases lining up with TRBD1. The CDR3 spans 17 residues. The germline V gene has CDR1 LNHDA and CDR2 SQIVND (reference sequence). Trimming cost V 6 bases and J 2 bases; bases outside gene matches: 13. For the CDR3, the DNA is TGTGCCAGTAGCAAACCTCGTGGGCAGGGGGCTGGAAACACCATATATTTT. Its protein is CASSKPRGQGAGNTIYF.

The sample holds one count of this clone. Different DNA sequences within this sample yield the same CDR3. The chain carries TRBV28 and TRBJ1-6, with D perhaps TRBD1 (6 bases). Per the germline V gene, CDR1 is MDHEN and CDR2 is SYDVKM. The CDR3 runs 13 residues. The V end was cut by 5 bases, the J end by 9 bases, with 11 bases between. The CDR3 DNA is TGTGCCAGCAGTCTCAGGGGCCCTTCACCCCTCCACTTT. This encodes CASSLRGPSPLHF.

The chain is built from TRBV28 and TRBJ1-6; TRBD1 matches 8 bases. The CDR3 is 17 residues long. Trimming at V came to 3 bases and at J to 2 bases, leaving 6 bases not matched to a gene. Germline CDR1 MDHEN, CDR2 SYDVKM. CDR3 bases: TGTGCCAGCAGTTTGATTCAGGGGGCCACCTATAATTCACCCCTCCACTTT. Residues: CASSLIQGATYNSPLHF. The full variable domain, with the rest looked up from reference TRBV28 and TRBJ1-6, is DVKVTQSSRYLVKRTGEKVFLECVQDMDHENMFWYRQDPGLGLRLIYFSYDVKMKEKGDIPEGYSVSREKKERFSLILESASTNQTSMYLCASSLIQGATYNSPLHFGNGTRLTVT.

This clone was found a few times. The genes are TRBV7-9 and TRBJ2-1; 9 bases are shared with TRBD1. Germline loops: CDR1 SEHNR, CDR2 FQNEAQ (reference sequence). This CDR3 has 19 amino acids. J gave up 0 bases and V 5 bases, and 14 bases lay outside the gene matches. CDR3: CASSDTGTGIYSSYNEQFF. In DNA, the CDR3 is TGTGCCAGCAGCGACACCGGGACAGGGATTTATAGCTCCTACAATGAGCAGTTCTTC.

V usage is TRBV18 and J usage is TRBJ2-7; D is unresolved. Per the germline V gene, CDR1 is KGHSH and CDR2 is LQKENI. V gave up 5 bases and J gave up 9 bases, with 17 bases separating them. The CDR3 extends over 13 amino acids. The CDR3: CASSSSPWAGQYF. CDR3 DNA: TGTGCCAGCTCATCCTCACCATGGGCAGGGCAGTACTTC.

The chain employs TRBV6-2 or TRBV6-3 and TRBJ1-2; 9 positions agree with TRBD1. The V gene end was trimmed by 5 bases and the J gene end by 5 bases; junction bases not matched to a gene: 12. Germline V gene data show CDR1 as MNHEY and CDR2 as SVGEGT. The CDR3 loop spans 16 amino acids. For the CDR3, the DNA is TGTGCCAGCAGTACCGCGCCGGGACAGGGCGGGTATGGCTACACCTTC. Protein product: CASSTAPGQGGYGYTF.

This clone has only one observation. The chain is built from TRBV7-8 and TRBJ1-2; 7 bases match TRBD1. CDR1 is SGHVS and CDR2 is FQNEAQ in the germline V gene. The CDR3 has 13 amino acids. After removal of 4 bases from V and 9 bases from J, the junction contained 8 bases not matched to a gene. CDR3 in DNA: TGTGCCAGCAGCTCAGACAGGGACGTGAGCTACACCTTC. It translates to CASSSDRDVSYTF.

The chain joins TRBV2 to TRBJ1-4; D gene uncertain. With 4 bases removed from V and 0 bases from J, the gap between germline ends came to 6 bases. Germline assignment: CDR1 SNHLY and CDR2 FYNNEI. CDR3 length equals 14 residues. CDR3 in DNA: TGTGCCAGCAGTGGAGTTGCAACTAATGAAAAACTGTTTTTT. Translation: CASSGVATNEKLFF.

The V call is TRBV5-1, the J call TRBJ1-2; 8 bases match TRBD1. The germline V gene encodes CDR1 SGHRS and CDR2 YFSETQ. The CDR3 has 14 residues. V lost 3 bases to trimming and J lost 4 bases; unmatched junction nucleotides: 5. This CDR3 is CASSYTGGGYGYTF. The DNA of the CDR3 is TGCGCCAGCAGCTATACAGGGGGTGGCTATGGCTACACCTTC.

The rearrangement joins TRBV5-6 to TRBJ1-2, with 9 positions matching TRBD1. V was clipped by 4 bases and J by 4 bases; unmatched bases: 17. The CDR3 sequence is 18 residues long. The germline V gene has CDR1 SGHDT and CDR2 YYEEEE. The CDR3 region is CASSGPGQGFNFGYGYTF. For the CDR3, the DNA is TGTGCCAGCAGCGGACCGGGACAGGGTTTTAATTTTGGCTATGGCTACACCTTC.